This TCR beta chain appears in the sequencing data of a study of CD8+CD57+ T cells in acquired aplastic anemia. Study as a whole: Sorting CD4+ and CD8+ cells gave DNA averaging around 3 ug. Average CD4+ read depth in healthy donors was some 11 million reads. Whole-study findings and limits: Patients had roughly 30 CD8+ CDR3 sequences in common with controls (the shared set). Controls did not differ significantly from patients in CD8+ Simpson's diversity.

Losses at the gene ends were 1 base for V and 6 bases for J; bases not matched to a gene: 8. The CDR3 loop spans 15 amino acids. In germline, CDR1 is LNHNV, CDR2 YYDKDF (reference sequence). Both TCR beta VDJ combination and CDR3 sequence profiling were carried out. Genomic DNA was the template for this profiling. TCRdb used MiXCR to reprocess the reads, holding one entry per CDR3 protein. The top ten clones hold roughly 42% of a sample with about 170,000 distinct CDR3 sequences, 55% to 75% of them seen once. This clonotype was seen many times. Its matching antigen is unknown. Sequenced sample: sorted CD4+, CD8+, or CD8+CD57+ T cells (not recorded which) from PBMCs. The chain recombines TRBV15 with TRBJ1-1; the match to TRBD1 covers 7 bases. The source of this sequence is a human donor in good health. CDR3 loop: CATSRVIGGAAEAFF. The CDR3, as DNA: TGTGCCACCAGCAGAGTTATAGGGGGCGCGGCTGAAGCTTTCTTT.